This TCR beta chain was captured in a study of blood T cell repertoires in COVID-19. For the study at large: Collection of acute and convalescent COVID-19 samples took place in the United States, Italy and Spain.

V lost 4 bases and J lost 3; bases outside the gene matches: 5. Germline-derived CDR1 and CDR2 are LGHNA and YSLEER. The CDR3 spans 15 residues. Seattle cases were enrolled at active infection and followed longitudinally. Original handling: The assay estimated nucleated cells by amplifying reference gene primers. Only in-frame clones appear in the TCRdb table, and some are missing; sequencing was by immunoSEQ multiplex PCR. V and J calls plus clone size are reproduced from that table; the DNA served to infer D and trimming. Of more than 300,000 clones detected, nearly 90% appear once; the ten largest clones hold roughly 1%.

The material sequenced was peripheral blood. The clonotype originates from a woman aged 40-49 years with COVID-19, enrolled during active disease. The chain links TRBV4-3 to TRBJ1-4; 7 bases are a match to TRBD1. The CDR3 DNA is TGCGCCAGCAGCCTAGACAGGGTTGCTAATGAAAAACTGTTTTTT. Amino acids: CASSLDRVANEKLFF.